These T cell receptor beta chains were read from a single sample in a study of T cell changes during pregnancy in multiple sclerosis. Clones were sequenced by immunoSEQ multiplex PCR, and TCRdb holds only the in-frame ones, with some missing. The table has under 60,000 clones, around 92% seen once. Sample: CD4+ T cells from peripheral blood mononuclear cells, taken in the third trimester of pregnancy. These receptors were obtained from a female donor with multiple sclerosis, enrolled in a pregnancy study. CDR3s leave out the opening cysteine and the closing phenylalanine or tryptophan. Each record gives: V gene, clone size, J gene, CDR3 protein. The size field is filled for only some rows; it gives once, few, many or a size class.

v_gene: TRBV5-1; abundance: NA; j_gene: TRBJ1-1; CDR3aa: ASSLQGTEAF
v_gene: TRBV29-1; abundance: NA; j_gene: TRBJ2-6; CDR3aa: SVEGGTGANVLT
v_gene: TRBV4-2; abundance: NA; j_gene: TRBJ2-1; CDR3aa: ASSQDPASGGIKQF
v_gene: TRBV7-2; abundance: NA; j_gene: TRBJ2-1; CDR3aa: ASSSPGYGISYNEQF
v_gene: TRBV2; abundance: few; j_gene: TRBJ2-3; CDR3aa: ASKGLSTDTQY
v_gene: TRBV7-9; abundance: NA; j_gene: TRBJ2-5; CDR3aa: ASSDYREGGETQY
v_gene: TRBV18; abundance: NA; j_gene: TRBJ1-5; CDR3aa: ASSHRDSNQPQH
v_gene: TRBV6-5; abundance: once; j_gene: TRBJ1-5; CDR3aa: ASSKRDRVGTQH
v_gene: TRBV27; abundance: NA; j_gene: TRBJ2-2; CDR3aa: ASSRTSVNSGELF
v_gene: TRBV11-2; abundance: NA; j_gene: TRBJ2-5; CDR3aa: AGSLMGGGASIQETQY
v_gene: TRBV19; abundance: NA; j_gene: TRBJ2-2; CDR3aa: ASSPSGGGTGELF
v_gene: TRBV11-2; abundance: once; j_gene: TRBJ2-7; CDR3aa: ASSSQFRDRRHYEQY
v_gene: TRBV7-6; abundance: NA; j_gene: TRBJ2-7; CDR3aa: ASSFGSETYEQY
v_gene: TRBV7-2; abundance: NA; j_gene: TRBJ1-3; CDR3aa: ASSLVPLQGTSGNTIY
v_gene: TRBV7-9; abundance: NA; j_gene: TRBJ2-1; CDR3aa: ASSRHDRGNYNEQF
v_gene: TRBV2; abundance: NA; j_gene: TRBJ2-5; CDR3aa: ASRKRGGDQETQY
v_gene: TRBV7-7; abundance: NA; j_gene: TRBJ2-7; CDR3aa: ASSLGGGINEQY
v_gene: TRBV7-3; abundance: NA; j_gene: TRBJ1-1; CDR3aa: ASSPTTGAGRGTEAF
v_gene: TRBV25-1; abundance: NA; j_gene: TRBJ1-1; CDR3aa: ASSEALGVAAEAF
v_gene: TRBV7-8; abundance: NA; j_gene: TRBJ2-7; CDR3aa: ASSGTLGTYNSYEQY
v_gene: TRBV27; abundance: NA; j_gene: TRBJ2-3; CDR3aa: ASSSLSTSGRGDTQY
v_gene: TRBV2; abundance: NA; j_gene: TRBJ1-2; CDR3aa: ASRTGTYGYT
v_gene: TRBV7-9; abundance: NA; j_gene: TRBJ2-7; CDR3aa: ASSPMTTGNEQY
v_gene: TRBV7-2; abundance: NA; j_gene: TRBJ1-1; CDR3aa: ASSLAGGQGAEAF
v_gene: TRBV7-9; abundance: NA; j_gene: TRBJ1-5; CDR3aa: ASSSWTGGDQPQH
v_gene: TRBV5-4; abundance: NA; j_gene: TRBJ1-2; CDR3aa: ASSLDGFNGYT
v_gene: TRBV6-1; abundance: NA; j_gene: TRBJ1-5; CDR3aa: ASRGSNQPQH
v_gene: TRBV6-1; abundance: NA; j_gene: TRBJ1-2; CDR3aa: ASGQVEGGYT
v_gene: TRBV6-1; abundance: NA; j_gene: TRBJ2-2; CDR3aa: ASRVFGGNGELF
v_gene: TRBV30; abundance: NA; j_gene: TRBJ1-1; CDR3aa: AWNLGGGTEAF
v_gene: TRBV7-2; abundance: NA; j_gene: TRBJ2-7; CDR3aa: ASSRTLQGGGPSYEQY
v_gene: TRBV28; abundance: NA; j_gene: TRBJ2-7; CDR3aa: ASSSPDEQY
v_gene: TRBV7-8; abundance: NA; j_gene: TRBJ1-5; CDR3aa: ASSSNLGQEH
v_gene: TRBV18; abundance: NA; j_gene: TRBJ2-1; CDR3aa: ASSPSARGAYNEQF
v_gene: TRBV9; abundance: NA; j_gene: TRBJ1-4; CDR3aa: ASSVGGQGANEKLF
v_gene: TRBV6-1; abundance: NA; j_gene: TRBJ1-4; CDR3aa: ASSHTGLNEKLF
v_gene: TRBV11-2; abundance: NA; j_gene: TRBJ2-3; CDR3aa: ASSFWFGGGDTQY
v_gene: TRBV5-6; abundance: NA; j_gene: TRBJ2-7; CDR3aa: ASSLEASGHNEQY
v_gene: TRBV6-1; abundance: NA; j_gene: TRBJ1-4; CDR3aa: ASSEFYLNEKLF
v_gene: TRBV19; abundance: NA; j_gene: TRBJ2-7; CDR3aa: ASSGTGQGAVEQY
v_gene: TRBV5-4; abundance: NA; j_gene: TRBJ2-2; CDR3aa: ASSQTGSPRTGELF
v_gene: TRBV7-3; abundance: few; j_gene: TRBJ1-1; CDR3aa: ASSLGGDTEAF
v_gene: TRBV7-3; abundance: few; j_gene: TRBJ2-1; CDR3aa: ASSSGPGAEQF
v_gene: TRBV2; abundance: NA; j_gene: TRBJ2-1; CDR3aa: ASSVETGRNEQF
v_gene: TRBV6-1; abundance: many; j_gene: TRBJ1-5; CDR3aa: ASRDSPELPQH
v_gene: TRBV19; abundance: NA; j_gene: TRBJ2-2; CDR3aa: ASSIGTGVLTGELF
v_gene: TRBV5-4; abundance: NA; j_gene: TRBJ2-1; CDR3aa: ASRRDSGGYNEQF
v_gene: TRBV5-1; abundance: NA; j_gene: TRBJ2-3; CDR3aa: ASRAEADTQY
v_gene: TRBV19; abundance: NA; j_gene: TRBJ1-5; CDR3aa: ASSRQGPRNQPQH
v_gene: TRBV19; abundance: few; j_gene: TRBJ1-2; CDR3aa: ASSSGNYGYT
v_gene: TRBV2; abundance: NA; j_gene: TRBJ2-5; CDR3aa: ASSVGETQY
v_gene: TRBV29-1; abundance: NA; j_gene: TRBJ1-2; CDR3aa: SVARTGGDGYT
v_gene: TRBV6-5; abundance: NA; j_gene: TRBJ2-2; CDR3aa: ASSTGLGELF